This TCR beta chain was recorded in a study of metastatic and nonmetastatic thyroid tumors. The overall study: Thyroid patients, malignant and benign, had repertoires compared across blood and tumor or nodule tissue.

TCRdb re-processed the PCR reads through MiXCR. The sample has about 7,400 clones, under 30% seen once. The CDR3 is 16 amino acids. Germline V gene data show CDR1 as MNHNS and CDR2 as SASEGT. V lost 6 bases and J 2 bases, leaving 19 bases between the germline ends. Patients underwent thyroid surgery, and none had received any treatment before it. This clone was picked up many times. No antigen is known for it. Other DNA sequences in this sample translate to the same CDR3. The study, taken as a whole, reports: Reportedly, malignant thyroid tumors had significantly higher TCR beta diversity than benign nodules, in blood and tumor.

Sequences were obtained from adjacent normal tissue. The chain is built from TRBV6-1 and TRBJ2-5; TRBD1 or TRBD2 may be the D gene (5 bases each). This sequence originates from a male donor with papillary thyroid cancer or a benign thyroid nodule (not recorded which). Some clones in this sample may be carry-over from other donors' samples. The CDR3 loop is CASRRLGVELQETQYF. DNA of the CDR3: TGTGCCAGCAGGCGGCTGGGGGTTGAGTTACAAGAGACCCAGTACTTC.